A selection of T cell receptor beta chains follows, all from one sample in a study of blood T cell repertoires in COVID-19. Sequencing was performed with immunoSEQ multiplex PCR; in TCRdb, only in-frame clones are kept and a portion is missing. The sample records under 150,000 clones, about 85% being singletons. The sample consisted of peripheral blood. The source is a human donor in a cohort sampled during active COVID-19. Both conserved end residues are part of each CDR3.

V	J	CDR3
TRBV5-1	TRBJ2-2	CASSLVRGSTGELFF
TRBV7-3	TRBJ1-2	CASSSGQSAGYTF
TRBV11-3	TRBJ1-6	CASSFSNSPLHF
TRBV6-2/TRBV6-3	TRBJ1-5	CASSLPGQTNQPQHF
TRBV28	TRBJ2-1	CASSFGRGLYNEQFF
TRBV9	TRBJ2-2	CASSVLGQGPTGELFF
TRBV10-3	TRBJ1-2	CAITSDRGLKGYTF
TRBV28	TRBJ1-2	CASKGTVYGYTF
TRBV7-8	TRBJ1-1	CASSPGSGYTEAFF
TRBV9	TRBJ1-1	CASSGLNTEAFF
TRBV2	TRBJ2-7	CASSMGDEQYF
TRBV5-6	TRBJ1-3	CASSSGQANSGNTIYF
TRBV10-2	TRBJ2-1	CASSELGGRYNEQFF
TRBV3-1/TRBV3-2	TRBJ2-7	CASSQATGLEQYF
TRBV2	TRBJ2-3	CASAVPGLAGPGGDTQYF
TRBV2	TRBJ2-7	CASTEGVEQYF
TRBV5-6	TRBJ2-6	CASSLPGQGFSGANVLTF
TRBV9	TRBJ2-2	CASSVGTLNTGELFF
TRBV2	TRBJ1-1	CASAYQGLQEAFF
TRBV11-2	TRBJ1-2	CASSWGQSGYTF
TRBV4-1	TRBJ2-5	CASSQDFQGGETQYF
TRBV7-2	TRBJ1-4	CASSLATGGSFEKLFF
TRBV5-4	TRBJ2-2	CASSNGLAGAGTGELFF
TRBV11-3	TRBJ1-1	CASSLTSNTEAFF
TRBV9	TRBJ2-5	CASSPRWGPQETQYF
TRBV13	TRBJ2-1	CASSKTSGGANEQFF
TRBV5-8	TRBJ2-3	CASSLRGALGGTQYF
TRBV5-5	TRBJ1-1	CASSLQGAYTTEAFF
TRBV9	TRBJ1-3	CASSVPGDGNTIYF
TRBV10-3	TRBJ2-3	CAISPRASTDTQYF
TRBV6-5	TRBJ1-5	CATTTGINQPQHF
TRBV4-3	TRBJ2-1	CASSHSGLPSYNEQFF
TRBV7-2	TRBJ1-2	CASSLTGNANYGYTF
TRBV30	TRBJ1-2	CAWTPDRGLGYTF
TRBV10-3	TRBJ1-4	CAISGDFELEATNEKLFF
TRBV3-1/TRBV3-2	TRBJ2-3	CASTTTRVGTDTQYF
TRBV5-1	TRBJ2-7	CASSLAQAYEQYF
TRBV5-1	TRBJ2-2	CASSPLSGGPRTGELFF
TRBV30	TRBJ1-4	CAWSTGSTNEKLFF
TRBV5-4	TRBJ2-5	CASSAAVLVGGGETQYF
TRBV7-2	TRBJ2-1	CASSLRNEQFF
TRBV2	TRBJ1-1	CASRVERNTEAFF
TRBV24-1	TRBJ2-7	CATASGGGGEQYF
TRBV5-4	TRBJ1-1	CASSWGTGGHPSTEAFF
TRBV4-1	TRBJ2-5	CASSPQGLQETQYF
TRBV19	TRBJ2-2	CATLERGLNTGELFF
TRBV11-2	TRBJ1-2	CASSSSTWGPIYGYTF
TRBV29-1	TRBJ2-3	CSASRGAGGNTDTQYF
TRBV28	TRBJ2-3	CATQFPSTDTQYF
TRBV5-4	TRBJ2-6	CASSPGTGERVGANVLTF
TRBV4-3	TRBJ1-2	CASSQGGGERYGYTF
TRBV27	TRBJ1-2	CASSPHGGGYTF
TRBV5-8	TRBJ2-5	CASSSGHLQETQYF
TRBV7-9	TRBJ1-1	CASSLNSVNTEAFF
TRBV12-3/TRBV12-4	TRBJ2-5	CASRDRLETQYF
TRBV5-5	TRBJ2-3	CASSTNPGETDTQYF
TRBV29-1	TRBJ1-2	CSAAGGSSYGYTF